This entry is about one T cell receptor beta chain. Its target is unknown. The source of the sample is a study of blood T cells in healthy people across ages. V was clipped by 2 bases and J by 5 bases, with 9 bases between them. The CDR3 extends over 13 amino acids. CDR1 MNHEY and CDR2 SVGAGI come from the germline V gene. The authors ran a second PCR of roughly 7 to 11 cycles using a sample-barcoded 5' primer and a J-beta primer mix. TCRdb processed the 5' RACE reads anew with MiXCR; each CDR3 protein has one entry. The sample records 1.6 million or so distinct CDR3 sequences, roughly 32% being singletons. Donation came from healthy Caucasian individuals in Russia who were aged roughly 6 to 95. Findings and limits, study-wide: Calculation of diversity from one million T cells yielded estimates considered to be underestimates.

This chain joins TRBV6-5 and TRBJ2-5; D is ambiguous. This TCR derives from a woman aged 25-40 years in good health. The sample taken for sequencing was blood. CDR3 sequence: CASSYLLGETQYF. The CDR3 DNA reads TGTGCCAGCAGTTACCTCCTGGGGGAGACCCAGTACTTC.